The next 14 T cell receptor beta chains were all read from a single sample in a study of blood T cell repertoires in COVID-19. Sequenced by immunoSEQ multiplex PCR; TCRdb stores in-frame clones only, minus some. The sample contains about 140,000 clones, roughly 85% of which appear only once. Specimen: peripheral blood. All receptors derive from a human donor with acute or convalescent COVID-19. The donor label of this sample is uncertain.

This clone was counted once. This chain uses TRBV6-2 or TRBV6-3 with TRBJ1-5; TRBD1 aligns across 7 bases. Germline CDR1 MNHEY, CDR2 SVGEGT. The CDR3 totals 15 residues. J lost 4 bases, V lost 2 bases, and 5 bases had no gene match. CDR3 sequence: CASSYRTGGNQPQHF. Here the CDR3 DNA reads TGTGCCAGCAGTTACCGGACAGGTGGTAATCAGCCCCAGCATTTT.

CDR3 loop: CASSKETVEGYYGYTF. In DNA form, the CDR3 reads TGTGCCAGCAGCAAAGAGACGGTGGAGGGGTACTATGGCTACACCTTC. This chain links TRBV21-1 with TRBJ1-2. TRBV21-1 represents a pseudogene. The CDR3 length is 16 residues.

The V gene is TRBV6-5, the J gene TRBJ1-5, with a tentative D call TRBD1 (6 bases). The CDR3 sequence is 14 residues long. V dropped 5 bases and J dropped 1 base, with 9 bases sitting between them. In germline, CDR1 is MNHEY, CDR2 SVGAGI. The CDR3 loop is CASSLRGSNQPQHF. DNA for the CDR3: TGTGCCAGCAGTCTCAGGGGAAGCAATCAGCCCCAGCATTTT.

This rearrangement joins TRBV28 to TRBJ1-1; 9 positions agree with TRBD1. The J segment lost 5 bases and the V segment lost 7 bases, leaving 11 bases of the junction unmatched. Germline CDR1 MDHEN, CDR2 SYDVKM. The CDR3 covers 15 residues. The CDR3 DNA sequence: TGTGCCAGCACTTCCCCACAGGGGGCCGAGACTGAAGCTTTCTTT. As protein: CASTSPQGAETEAFF.

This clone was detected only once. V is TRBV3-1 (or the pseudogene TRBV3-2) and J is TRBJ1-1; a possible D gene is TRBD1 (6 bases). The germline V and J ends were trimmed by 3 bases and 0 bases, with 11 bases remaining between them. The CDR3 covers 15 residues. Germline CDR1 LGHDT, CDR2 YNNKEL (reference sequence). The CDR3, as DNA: TGTGCCAGCAGCCACAGGGGAGCCATGAACACTGAAGCTTTCTTT. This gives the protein CASSHRGAMNTEAFF.

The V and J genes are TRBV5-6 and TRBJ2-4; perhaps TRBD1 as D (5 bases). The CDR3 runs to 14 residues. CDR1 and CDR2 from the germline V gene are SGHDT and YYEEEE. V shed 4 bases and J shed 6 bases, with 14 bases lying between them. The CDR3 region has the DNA TGTGCCAGCAGCGCGACAGCCACCAGAAACATTCAGTACTTC. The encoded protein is CASSATATRNIQYF.

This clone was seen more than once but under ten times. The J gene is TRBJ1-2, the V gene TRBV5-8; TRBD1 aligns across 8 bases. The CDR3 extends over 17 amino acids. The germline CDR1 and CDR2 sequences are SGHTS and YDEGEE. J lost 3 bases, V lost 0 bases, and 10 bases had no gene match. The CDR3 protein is CASSLDPFGQGDYGYTF. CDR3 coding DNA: TGTGCCAGCAGCTTGGACCCATTTGGACAGGGAGACTATGGCTACACCTTC.

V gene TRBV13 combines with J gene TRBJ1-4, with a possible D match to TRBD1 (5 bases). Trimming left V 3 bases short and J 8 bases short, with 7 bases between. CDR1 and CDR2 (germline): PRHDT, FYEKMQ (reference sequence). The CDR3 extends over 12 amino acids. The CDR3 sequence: CASSLGPEKLFF. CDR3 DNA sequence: TGTGCCAGCAGCTTGGGGCCAGAAAAACTGTTTTTT.

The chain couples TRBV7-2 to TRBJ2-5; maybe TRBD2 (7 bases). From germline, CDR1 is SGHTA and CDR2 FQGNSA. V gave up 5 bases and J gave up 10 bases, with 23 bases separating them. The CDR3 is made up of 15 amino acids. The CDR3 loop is CASSPGGTPRVGQYF. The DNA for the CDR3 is TGTGCCAGCAGCCCCGGGGGGACACCCCGGGTGGGCCAGTACTTC.

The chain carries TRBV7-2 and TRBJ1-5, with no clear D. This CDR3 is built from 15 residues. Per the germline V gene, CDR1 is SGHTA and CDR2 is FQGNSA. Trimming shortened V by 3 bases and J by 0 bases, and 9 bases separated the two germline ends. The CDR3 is CASSFRTNSNQPQHF. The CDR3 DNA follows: TGTGCCAGCAGCTTCAGGACTAATAGCAATCAGCCCCAGCATTTT.

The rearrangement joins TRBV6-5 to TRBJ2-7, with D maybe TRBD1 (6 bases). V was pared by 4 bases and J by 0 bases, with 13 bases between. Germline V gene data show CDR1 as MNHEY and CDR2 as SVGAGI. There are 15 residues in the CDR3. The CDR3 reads CASSFRDISSYEQYF. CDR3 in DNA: TGTGCCAGCAGTTTCCGGGACATCAGCTCCTACGAGCAGTACTTC.

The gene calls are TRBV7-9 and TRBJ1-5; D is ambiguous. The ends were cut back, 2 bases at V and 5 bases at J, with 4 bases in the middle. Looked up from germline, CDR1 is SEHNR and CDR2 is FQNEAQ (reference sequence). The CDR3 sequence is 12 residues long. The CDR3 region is CASSLIDQPQHF. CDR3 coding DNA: TGTGCCAGCAGCTTAATCGATCAGCCCCAGCATTTT.

CDR3 region: CASSPTTGVGSPLHF. Here the CDR3 DNA reads TGTGCCAGCAGCCCAACGACAGGGGTTGGTTCACCCCTCCACTTT. This rearrangement joins TRBV4-2 to TRBJ1-6; TRBD1 agrees at 8 bases. The trim removed 4 bases at V and 9 bases at J, leaving 8 bases unmatched. CDR3 size: 15 residues. Germline V CDR1 and CDR2: LGHNA, YNFKEQ.

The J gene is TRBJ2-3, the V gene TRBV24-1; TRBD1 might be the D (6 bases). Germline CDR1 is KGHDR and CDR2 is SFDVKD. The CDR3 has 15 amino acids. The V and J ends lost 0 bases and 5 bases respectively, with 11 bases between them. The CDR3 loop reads CATSDLQDSEDTQYF. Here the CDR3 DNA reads TGTGCCACCAGTGATTTGCAGGACAGTGAAGATACGCAGTATTTT.